This T cell receptor beta chain was recorded in a study of cytomegalovirus exposure and HLA in healthy donors. Study-wide results and limits: In vitro data verified a few CMV-associated chains as specific for CMV antigens.

On this clone itself: Antigen: not known.

In the PCR, 60 Vbeta and 13 Jbeta primers were used. Produced via immunoSEQ multiplex PCR; TCRdb's table is partial and in-frame only. The data hold under 200,000 clones, with approximately 80% observed a single time. Germline lookup yields CDR1 LNHDA and CDR2 SQIVND (reference sequence). The CDR3 sequence is 14 residues long. V gave up 7 bases and J gave up 1 base, with 13 bases separating them. This clonotype originated in a woman aged 45-65 years in good health and CMV-seronegative. The specimen was PBMCs. This chain links TRBV19 with TRBJ1-1; TRBD1 is a possible D gene (5 bases). DNA of the CDR3: TGTGCCAGTACCGCGTTGGGGGGGAACACTGAAGCTTTCTTT. Protein product: CASTALGGNTEAFF.